One T cell receptor (beta chain) is described in this entry. There are 13 residues in the CDR3. Germline CDR1 SGHAT, CDR2 FQNNGV. V lost 5 bases and J lost 4, with 11 bases in between. The source of the sample is a study of T cells after yellow fever vaccination. TCRdb used MiXCR to reprocess the 5' RACE reads, holding one entry per CDR3 protein. The sample contains fewer than 400,000 distinct CDR3 sequences, around 10% of which appear only once. Sample: CD4+ T cells sorted from PBMCs, taken 45 days after the yellow fever booster vaccination. The chain uses TRBV11-2 and TRBJ2-5; D perhaps matches TRBD2 (6 bases). This sequence originates from a young man who received the YFV17D yellow fever vaccine. CDR3 DNA: TGTGCCAGCAGCATCGGACTATCAGAGACCCAGTACTTC. It codes for CASSIGLSETQYF.